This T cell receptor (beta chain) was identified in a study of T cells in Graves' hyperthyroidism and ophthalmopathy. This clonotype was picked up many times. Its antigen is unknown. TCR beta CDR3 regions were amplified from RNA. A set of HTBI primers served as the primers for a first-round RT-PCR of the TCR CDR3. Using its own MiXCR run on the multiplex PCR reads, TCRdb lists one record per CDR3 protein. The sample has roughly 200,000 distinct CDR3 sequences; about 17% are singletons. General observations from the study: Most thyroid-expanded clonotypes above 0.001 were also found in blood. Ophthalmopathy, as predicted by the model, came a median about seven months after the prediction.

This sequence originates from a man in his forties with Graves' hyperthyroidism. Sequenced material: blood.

This CDR3 is CASGTGLSSYNEQFF. The CDR3 DNA follows: TGTGCCAGCGGGACAGGGCTGAGCTCCTACAATGAGCAGTTCTTC. The chain couples TRBV7-3 to TRBJ2-1, with 9 bases aligning to TRBD1. This CDR3 spans 15 amino acids. The V gene end was trimmed by 8 bases and the J gene end by 0 bases; junction bases not matched to a gene: 5. Germline V gives CDR1 SGHTA, CDR2 FQGTGA.